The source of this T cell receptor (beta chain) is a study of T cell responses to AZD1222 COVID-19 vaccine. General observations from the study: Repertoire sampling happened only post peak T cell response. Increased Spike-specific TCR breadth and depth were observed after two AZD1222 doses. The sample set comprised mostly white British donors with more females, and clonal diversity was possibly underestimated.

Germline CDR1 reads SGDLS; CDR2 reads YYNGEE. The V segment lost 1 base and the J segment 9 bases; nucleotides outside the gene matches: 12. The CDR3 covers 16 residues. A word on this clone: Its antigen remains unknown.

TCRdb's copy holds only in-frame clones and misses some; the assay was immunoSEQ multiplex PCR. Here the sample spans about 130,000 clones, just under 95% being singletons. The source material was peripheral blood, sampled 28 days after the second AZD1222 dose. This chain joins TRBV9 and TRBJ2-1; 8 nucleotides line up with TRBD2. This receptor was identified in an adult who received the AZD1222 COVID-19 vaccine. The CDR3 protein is CASSVSKRESVGEQFF. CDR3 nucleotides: TGTGCCAGCAGCGTAAGTAAGCGGGAGTCTGTGGGTGAGCAGTTCTTC. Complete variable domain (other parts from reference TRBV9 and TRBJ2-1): DSGVTQTPKHLITATGQRVTLRCSPRSGDLSVYWYQQSLDQGLQFLIQYYNGEERAKGNILERFSAQQFPDLHSELNLSSLELGDSALYFCASSVSKRESVGEQFFGPGTRLTVL.